This entry lists 26 T cell receptor beta chains sequenced from one sample in a study of control samples from healthy donors and cancer patients. Sequencing used immunoSEQ multiplex PCR; TCRdb keeps in-frame clones, though not all of them. The table has 75,000 to 100,000 clones, 85% to 90% seen once. Sequenced: blood. These TCRs come from a man aged 25-45 years in good health.

V and J are TRBV21-1 and TRBJ1-1; no DNA check was done on the table's D call, TRBD1. TRBV21-1 is listed as a pseudogene. The CDR3 spans 12 residues. CDR3 coding DNA: TGTGCCAGCAGCATGAAACAGGGGGCGGCTTTCTTT. Translation: CASSMKQGAAFF.

This clone was observed once. The chain is built from TRBV5-1 and TRBJ2-7, with 10 bases fitting TRBD2. Germline CDR1 and CDR2: SGHRS and YFSETQ. This CDR3 region has 19 residues. Trimming cost V 4 bases and J 2 bases; bases outside gene matches: 18. CDR3 bases: TGCGCCAGCAGCCCGGGGGGGGCTAGCGGGAGATCGATGGCCTACGAGCAGTACTTC. It encodes CASSPGGASGRSMAYEQYF.

In DNA, the CDR3 is TGTGCCAGCAGCTTGATGCCTAGCGGGTCCAAGGAGGAGACCCAGTACTTC. It translates to CASSLMPSGSKEETQYF. V gene TRBV5-6 combines with J gene TRBJ2-5; 8 bases align to TRBD2. The V gene end was trimmed by 1 base and the J gene end by 5 bases; junction bases not matched to a gene: 13. Germline assignment: CDR1 SGHDT and CDR2 YYEEEE. This CDR3 is 17 amino acids long.

The chain recombines TRBV30 with TRBJ1-6; TRBD1 is a possible D gene (6 bases). From germline, CDR1 is GTSNPN and CDR2 SVGIG (reference sequence). The ends were cut back, 7 bases at V and 13 bases at J, with 17 bases in the middle. The CDR3 loop spans 12 amino acids. The CDR3 DNA follows: TGTGCCTTTTCAACAGGGAATGAGCCCCTCCACTTT. Protein: CAFSTGNEPLHF.

This chain joins TRBV5-1 and TRBJ2-1, with 9 bases that match TRBD2. CDR3 length: 15 residues. Germline V lookup: CDR1 SGHRS, CDR2 YFSETQ. After removal of 2 bases from V and 5 bases from J, the junction contained 5 bases not matched to a gene. This CDR3 is CASSFSTSGNNEQFF. The CDR3 bases are TGCGCCAGCAGCTTTTCGACTAGCGGAAACAATGAGCAGTTCTTC.

The chain is built from TRBV6-5 and TRBJ2-4, with 13 bases lining up with TRBD2. V was clipped by 10 bases and J by 9 bases; unmatched bases: 12. CDR1 is MNHEY, CDR2 SVGAGI, per germline. The CDR3 is made up of 15 amino acids. CDR3 nucleotide sequence: TGTGCCACCCGGGAGACTAGCGGGAGGCAAAGCATTCAGTACTTC. It yields the protein CATRETSGRQSIQYF.

The chain has TRBV11-3 and TRBJ2-3; perhaps D is TRBD1 or TRBD2 (5 bases each). Germline CDR1 reads SGHNT; CDR2 reads YENEEA. The CDR3 consists of 16 residues. Trimming left V 1 base short and J 5 bases short, with 16 bases between. CDR3 in amino acids: CASSLVAPGTQDTQYF. CDR3 sequence (DNA): TGTGCCAGCAGCTTAGTGGCTCCCGGGACCCAAGATACGCAGTATTTT.

This chain uses TRBV4-1 with TRBJ2-7, with D tentatively TRBD1 or TRBD2 (5 bases each). Germline loops: CDR1 MGHRA, CDR2 YSYEKL. The CDR3 is made up of 16 amino acids. Trimming stripped 3 bases from V and 6 bases from J, with 21 bases between. This CDR3 is CASSHVRSAGSGEQYF. CDR3 DNA sequence: TGCGCCAGCAGCCACGTAAGGTCCGCAGGGAGCGGCGAGCAGTACTTC.

Only a few counts were recorded for this clone. Its ends do not fully match the called genes, so a read error is possible. The chain is built from TRBV4-1 and TRBJ2-7, with 7 bases lining up with TRBD2. CDR3 size: 13 residues. Germline values: CDR1 MGHRA, CDR2 YSYEKL. Here the CDR3 DNA reads TGCGCCAGCAGCCAAGATTATGGGAGGGTGACAAGCTTC. Translating it yields CASSQDYGRVTSF.

This chain joins TRBV19 and TRBJ2-5; 7 bases are shared with TRBD1. Germline loops: CDR1 LNHDA, CDR2 SQIVND (reference sequence). After removal of 4 bases from V and 2 bases from J, the junction contained 10 bases not matched to a gene. This CDR3 contains 16 residues. The CDR3 here is CASSTLTGTVQETQYF. CDR3 nucleotides: TGTGCCAGTAGTACATTAACCGGGACAGTTCAAGAGACCCAGTACTTC.

This clone has just a few counts. This chain connects TRBV6-5 to TRBJ1-2; D might be TRBD1 (6 bases). The V end lost 2 bases, the J end lost 1 base, and 11 bases lay between the germline ends. This CDR3 has 15 amino acids. The germline CDR1 and CDR2 sequences are MNHEY and SVGAGI. The CDR3 region is CASSYDGGHNYGYTF. The CDR3 bases are TGTGCCAGCAGTTACGACGGGGGGCATAACTATGGCTACACCTTC.

The chain recombines TRBV6-5 with TRBJ2-2, with 9 bases fitting TRBD1. V gave up 7 bases and J gave up 5 bases; unmatched junction bases: 8. Germline values: CDR1 MNHEY, CDR2 SVGAGI. This CDR3 is 15 amino acids long. The CDR3 sequence: CASKTGTGLTGELFF. The CDR3, as DNA: TGTGCCAGCAAAACCGGGACAGGGTTAACCGGGGAGCTGTTTTTT.

The rearrangement joins TRBV5-8 to TRBJ1-5; no clear D. CDR3 length: 13 amino acids. The ends were cut back, 0 bases at V and 6 bases at J, with 7 bases in the middle. Germline-derived CDR1 and CDR2 are SGHTS and YDEGEE. CDR3 sequence: CASSLEYGQPQHF. CDR3 DNA: TGTGCCAGCAGCTTGGAATATGGTCAGCCCCAGCATTTT.

The gene calls are TRBV12-3 or TRBV12-4 and TRBJ1-1, with D possibly TRBD1 on 6 matching bases. The CDR3 spans 13 residues. Trimming pared 6 bases from V and 3 bases from J, leaving 11 bases between. CDR3 protein: CASSKYRDTEAFF. DNA for the CDR3: TGTGCCAGCAGCAAGTACAGGGACACTGAAGCTTTCTTT.

The rearrangement links TRBV9 to TRBJ1-1; D gene ambiguous. V lost 3 bases, J lost 7 bases, and 10 bases lay in between. The CDR3 has 12 residues. Germline CDR1 reads SGDLS; CDR2 reads YYNGEE. The CDR3 spells CASSADGREAFF. CDR3 in DNA: TGTGCCAGCAGCGCGGACGGACGTGAAGCTTTCTTT.

The chain recombines TRBV2 with TRBJ1-4; D remains unclear. Germline V lookup: CDR1 SNHLY, CDR2 FYNNEI. With 2 bases removed from V and 1 base from J, the gap between germline ends came to 8 bases. The CDR3 sequence is 15 residues long. The CDR3 reads CASSERVGTNEKLFF. CDR3 nucleotide sequence: TGTGCCAGCAGTGAACGAGTAGGAACTAATGAAAAACTGTTTTTT.

The chain combines TRBV6-6 with TRBJ1-1; 7 positions match TRBD1. CDR1 is MNHNY, CDR2 SVGAGI, per germline (reference sequence). This CDR3 comprises 11 residues. J gave up 11 bases and V 8 bases, and 8 bases lay outside the gene matches. The CDR3 region has the DNA TGTGCCAGCCTGGGACAGACGGGGGCTTTCTTT. This codes for CASLGQTGAFF.

This sequence joins TRBV25-1 and TRBJ1-2; unclear D gene. CDR3 length equals 11 residues. Germline CDR1 reads MGHDK; CDR2 reads SYGVNS. Trimming took 3 bases from V and 3 from J, leaving 2 bases between them. This CDR3 is CASSEDYGYTF. The CDR3, as DNA: TGTGCCAGCAGTGAGGACTATGGCTACACCTTC.

The chain employs TRBV19 and TRBJ1-3, with D unresolved. The ends were cut back, 5 bases at V and 3 bases at J, with 14 bases in the middle. The CDR3 sequence is 15 residues long. Germline V gene lookup returns CDR1 LNHDA and CDR2 SQIVND (reference sequence). CDR3 protein: CASSRFGSRGNTIYF. In DNA, the CDR3 is TGTGCCAGTAGTCGTTTCGGGAGTCGTGGAAACACCATATATTTT.

As to this clone: One junction end disagrees with the germline gene, perhaps due to a read error. This chain links TRBV12-3 or TRBV12-4 with TRBJ1-2; unclear D gene. CDR3 length: 12 residues. CDR3 sequence reads: CASNSAKYGYTF. The CDR3 nucleotides read TGTGCCAGCAACTCCGCTAAATATGGCTACACCTTC.

This rearrangement joins TRBV14 to TRBJ2-1; 9 nucleotides agree with TRBD1. Germline CDR1 SGHDN, CDR2 FVKESK. V lost 4 bases to trimming and J lost 9 bases; unmatched junction nucleotides: 7. This CDR3 has 14 amino acids. The CDR3 DNA reads as TGTGCCAGCAGCCCGGACAGGGGCGGTGGTGAGCAGTTCTTC. This encodes CASSPDRGGGEQFF.

V is TRBV7-6 and J is TRBJ1-1; 9 bases align to TRBD1. Germline trimming cut 5 bases from V and 9 bases from J; bases unmatched to any gene: 10. The CDR3 has 14 amino acids. CDR1 is SGHVS and CDR2 is FNYEAQ in the germline V gene. CDR3 amino acids: CASSPRQGVGQAFF. DNA of the CDR3: TGTGCCAGCAGCCCAAGACAGGGGGTTGGCCAAGCTTTCTTT.

A note on this clone: One end of the junction fails to match germline, which may point to a read error. The chain combines TRBV24-1 with TRBJ1-1; TRBD1 matches 7 bases. The CDR3 is made up of 13 amino acids. Germline V gives CDR1 KGHDR, CDR2 SFDVKD. CDR3 sequence (DNA): TGTGCCACCAGTGATTTCGGGACAGTTTGCGCCCTCTTT. This codes for CATSDFGTVCALF.

This sequence joins TRBV19 and TRBJ1-2; D unclear. Trimming removed 6 bases at V and 4 bases at J, with 12 bases between. The CDR3 loop spans 13 amino acids. Germline V CDR1 and CDR2: LNHDA, SQIVND (reference sequence). The CDR3 protein is CASREYTTYGYTF. CDR3 sequence (DNA): TGTGCCAGTAGAGAATATACCACCTATGGCTACACCTTC.

The genes are TRBV15 and TRBJ2-5; the match to TRBD1 covers 11 bases. Germline V CDR1 and CDR2: LNHNV, YYDKDF (reference sequence). CDR3 length: 14 amino acids. Germline trimming cut 4 bases from V and 4 bases from J; bases unmatched to any gene: 2. CDR3 bases: TGTGCCACCAGCAAGGACAGGGGGCGAGAGACCCAGTACTTC. It encodes CATSKDRGRETQYF. Full variable domain (outside the CDR3, taken from reference TRBV15 and TRBJ2-5): DAMVIQNPRYQVTQFGKPVTLSCSQTLNHNVMYWYQQKSSQAPKLLFHYYDKDFNNEADTPDNFQSRRPNTSFCFLDIRSPGLGDTAMYLCATSKDRGRETQYFGPGTRLLVL.

The V gene is TRBV5-1, the J gene TRBJ2-7; D unclear. V lost 4 bases and J 5 bases, leaving 19 bases between the germline ends. Germline V lookup: CDR1 SGHRS, CDR2 YFSETQ. The CDR3 spans 15 residues. CDR3 nucleotides: TGCGCCAGCAGCCGAACGGACCCCGGGCGTGACGAGCAGTACTTC. Residues: CASSRTDPGRDEQYF.